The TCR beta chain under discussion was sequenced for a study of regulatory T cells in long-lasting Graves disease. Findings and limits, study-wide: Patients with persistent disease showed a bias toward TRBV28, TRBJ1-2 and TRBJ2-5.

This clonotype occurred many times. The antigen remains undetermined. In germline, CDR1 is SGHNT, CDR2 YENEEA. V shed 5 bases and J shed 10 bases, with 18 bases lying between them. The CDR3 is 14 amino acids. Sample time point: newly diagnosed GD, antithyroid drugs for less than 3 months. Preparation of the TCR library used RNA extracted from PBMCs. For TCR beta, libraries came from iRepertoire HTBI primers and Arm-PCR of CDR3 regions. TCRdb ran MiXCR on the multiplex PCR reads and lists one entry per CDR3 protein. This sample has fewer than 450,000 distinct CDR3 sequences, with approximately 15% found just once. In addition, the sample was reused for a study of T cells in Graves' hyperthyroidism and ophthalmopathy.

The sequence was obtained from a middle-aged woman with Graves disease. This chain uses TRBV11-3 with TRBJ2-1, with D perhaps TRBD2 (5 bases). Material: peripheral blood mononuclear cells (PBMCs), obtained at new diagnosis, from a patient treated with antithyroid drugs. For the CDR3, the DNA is TGTGCCAGCAGCCTTCGTCCTCCCGGGGAGGAGCAGTTCTTC. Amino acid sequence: CASSLRPPGEEQFF.